The entry that follows covers one T cell receptor beta chain sequence. The antigen remains unidentified. The data were taken from a study of Graves' ophthalmopathy and Graves' hyperthyroidism. Findings and caveats of the study: With around 88% sensitivity and roughly 77% specificity, a 13-signature model separated ophthalmopathy from stable hyperthyroidism.

CDR3 regions of TCR beta were amplified from RNA transcripts. An initial RT-PCR round employing HTBI primers preceded a second-round multiplex PCR. In TCRdb, the multiplex PCR reads were re-called with MiXCR into one record per CDR3 protein. Of roughly 350,000 distinct CDR3 sequences detected, about 18% appear once; the ten largest clones hold 2.4%. This CDR3 has 14 residues. J lost 8 bases, V lost 6 bases, and 7 bases had no gene match. The TCR originated in an adult woman with stable Graves' hyperthyroidism. The V and J genes are TRBV12-3 or TRBV12-4 and TRBJ1-6; TRBD1 matches at 7 bases. Sequenced material: peripheral blood. CDR3 region: CASSPGTDHSPLHF. In nucleotides, the CDR3 is TGTGCCAGCAGCCCAGGGACAGACCATTCACCCCTCCACTTT.